Each of the 21 T cell receptor beta chains below was sequenced from the same sample in a study of blood T cell repertoires in COVID-19. Sequencing used immunoSEQ multiplex PCR; TCRdb keeps in-frame clones, though not all of them. In the table there are roughly 250,000 clones, around 88% of which are singletons. The sample was PBMCs or T cells enriched from blood (not recorded which). The source is a woman between 40 and 55 years old with acute COVID-19.

V usage is TRBV7-3 and J usage is TRBJ2-5, with TRBD1 as a possible D gene (6 bases). Per the germline V gene, CDR1 is SGHTA and CDR2 is FQGTGA. CDR3 length: 13 amino acids. V lost 2 bases and J 5 bases, leaving 9 bases between the germline ends. The CDR3 region is CASSLQGRETQYF. The CDR3, as DNA: TGTGCCAGCAGCTTACAGGGGCGGGAGACCCAGTACTTC.

This clone was counted a single time. The rearrangement uses TRBV3-1 (or the pseudogene TRBV3-2) and TRBJ1-1; a possible D gene is TRBD1 (6 bases). Trimming pared 7 bases from V and 5 bases from J, leaving 14 bases between. CDR3 size: 13 residues. Germline CDR1 reads LGHDT; CDR2 reads YNNKEL (reference sequence). The CDR3 is CASTKEGVTEAFF. The CDR3 DNA reads as TGTGCCAGCACTAAAGAGGGGGTTACTGAAGCTTTCTTT.

This rearrangement joins TRBV29-1 to TRBJ2-5, with a weak D call TRBD1 (6 bases). The V gene's germline CDR1 is SQVTM and CDR2 ANQGSEA. The V end was cut by 6 bases, the J end by 5 bases, with 13 bases between. The CDR3 is made up of 12 amino acids. The CDR3 sequence is CSVGDTRETQYF. CDR3 DNA sequence: TGCAGCGTAGGGGACACGAGGGAGACCCAGTACTTC. Combining the CDR3 with reference TRBV29-1 and TRBJ2-5 gives the whole variable domain SAVISQKPSRDICQRGTSLTIQCQVDSQVTMMFWYRQQPGQSLTLIATANQGSEATYESGFVIDKFPISRPNLTFSTLTVSNMSPEDSSIYLCSVGDTRETQYFGPGTRLLVL.

This chain links TRBV9 with TRBJ2-5; D perhaps matches TRBD2 (6 bases). The CDR3 covers 15 residues. V shed 1 base and J shed 5 bases, with 15 bases lying between them. Germline V gene sequence: CDR1 SGDLS, CDR2 YYNGEE. CDR3 nucleotide sequence: TGTGCCAGCAGCGTATCGGCGGGAATGTTGGAGACCCAGTACTTC. Translated: CASSVSAGMLETQYF.

The chain joins TRBV7-9 to TRBJ2-7; unclear D gene. Trimming removed 5 bases from V and 3 bases from J, with 11 bases in between. Germline-derived CDR1 and CDR2 are SEHNR and FQNEAQ (reference sequence). This CDR3 has 13 residues. The DNA of the CDR3 is TGTGCCAGCAGCGGTAGACCAGGCTACGAGCAGTACTTC. It codes for CASSGRPGYEQYF.

The table lists this clone with a count of one. The V call is TRBV4-2, the J call TRBJ2-2, with D tentatively TRBD2 (6 bases). Germline-derived CDR1 and CDR2 are LGHNA and YNFKEQ. This CDR3 is built from 13 residues. Trimming took 1 base from V and 7 from J, leaving 7 bases between them. CDR3 amino acids: CASSQVGGGELFF. As DNA, the CDR3 is TGTGCCAGCAGCCAAGTGGGGGGCGGGGAGCTGTTTTTT.

This chain links TRBV10-3 with TRBJ1-1; 8 bases fit TRBD1. V was clipped by 3 bases and J by 5 bases; unmatched bases: 8. The CDR3 covers 15 residues. Per the germline V gene, CDR1 is ENHRY and CDR2 is SYGVKD. The CDR3, as DNA: TGTGCCATCAGTGACCGAGGACAGGGACTTACTGAAGCTTTCTTT. It is translated as CAISDRGQGLTEAFF.

The chain carries TRBV7-2 and TRBJ1-3; D is possibly TRBD1 (5 bases). The CDR3 has 15 amino acids. The germline V gene has CDR1 SGHTA and CDR2 FQGNSA. Trimming took off 5 bases at V and 2 bases at J, with 13 bases between the two ends. The CDR3 sequence: CASSNHAGTGNTIYF. The CDR3 coding sequence is TGTGCCAGCAGCAACCACGCAGGGACTGGAAACACCATATATTTT.

The J gene is TRBJ2-6, the V gene TRBV5-1; D perhaps matches TRBD1 (6 bases). This CDR3 has 17 residues. Germline V gene sequence: CDR1 SGHRS, CDR2 YFSETQ. V gave up 2 bases and J gave up 0 bases, with 12 bases separating them. The CDR3 DNA follows: TGCGCCAGCAGCTTTACAGGGCGCAACTCTGGGGCCAACGTCCTGACTTTC. Its protein is CASSFTGRNSGANVLTF.

The chain carries TRBV6-2 or TRBV6-3 and TRBJ2-1; 7 nucleotides agree with TRBD2. Germline CDR1 MNHEY, CDR2 SVGEGT. V lost 2 bases to trimming and J lost 3 bases; unmatched junction nucleotides: 4. This CDR3 region has 15 residues. Here the CDR3 reads CASSYGTGGYNEQFF. CDR3 DNA sequence: TGTGCCAGCAGTTACGGTACGGGGGGCTACAATGAGCAGTTCTTC.

V is TRBV6-1 and J is TRBJ1-3; 9 nucleotides match TRBD1. This CDR3 has 15 amino acids. The V segment lost 3 bases and the J segment 4 bases; nucleotides outside the gene matches: 4. Germline CDR1 MNHNS, CDR2 SASEGT. CDR3 protein: CASSERTGAGNTIYF. The CDR3 coding sequence is TGTGCCAGCAGTGAGAGGACAGGGGCAGGAAACACCATATATTTT.

CDR3 protein: CASSQNPTGDGYTF. The DNA for the CDR3 is TGTGCCAGCAGCCAAAACCCCACAGGGGATGGCTACACCTTC. This sequence joins TRBV3-1 (or the pseudogene TRBV3-2) and TRBJ1-2; 7 bases line up with TRBD1. Germline assignment: CDR1 LGHDT and CDR2 YNNKEL (reference sequence). The length of the CDR3 is 14 residues. With 2 bases clipped from V and 6 bases from J, the junction kept 6 bases outside the gene matches.

V gene TRBV9 combines with J gene TRBJ2-6; D is undetermined. The CDR3 sequence is 15 residues long. Between the trimmed V and J ends, which lost 1 base and 3 bases, there was a span of 8 bases. CDR1 is SGDLS, CDR2 YYNGEE, per germline. The CDR3 sequence: CASSVSFIGANVLTF. The CDR3 DNA reads as TGTGCCAGCAGCGTATCGTTTATTGGGGCCAACGTCCTGACTTTC. The full variable domain, completed using reference TRBV9 and TRBJ2-6, is DSGVTQTPKHLITATGQRVTLRCSPRSGDLSVYWYQQSLDQGLQFLIQYYNGEERAKGNILERFSAQQFPDLHSELNLSSLELGDSALYFCASSVSFIGANVLTFGAGSRLTVL.

This clone has only one observation. V gene TRBV25-1 combines with J gene TRBJ1-1, with D maybe TRBD1 (5 bases). CDR1 is MGHDK and CDR2 is SYGVNS in the germline V gene. V was cut by 7 bases and J by 4 bases, with 13 bases left in between. CDR3 length equals 13 residues. The chain's CDR3 is CASTRGGTTEAFF. CDR3 coding DNA: TGTGCCAGCACCCGAGGAGGGACCACTGAAGCTTTCTTT.

The rearrangement links TRBV11-3 to TRBJ2-1; 13 positions match TRBD2. The CDR3 runs 19 residues. The V gene's germline CDR1 is SGHNT and CDR2 YENEEA. J lost 6 bases, V lost 5 bases, and 16 bases had no gene match. CDR3 nucleotide sequence: TGTGCCAGCAGCGGGAGGACTAGCGGGAGCCGCATATCAGTCAATGAGCAGTTCTTC. Encoded protein: CASSGRTSGSRISVNEQFF. Using reference TRBV11-3 and TRBJ2-1 for the parts outside the CDR3, the full variable domain is EAGVVQSPRYKIIEKKQPVAFWCNPISGHNTLYWYLQNLGQGPELLIRYENEEAVDDSQLPKDRFSAERLKGVDSTLKIQPAELGDSAVYLCASSGRTSGSRISVNEQFFGPGTRLTVL.

This chain uses TRBV12-3 or TRBV12-4 with TRBJ2-3, with D maybe TRBD2 (6 bases). The CDR3 contains 13 residues. Trimming took off 0 bases at V and 5 bases at J, with 6 bases between the two ends. The CDR3 bases are TGTGCCAGCAGTTTAGCGGGACTAGATACGCAGTATTTT. Its translation: CASSLAGLDTQYF.

There are a few counts of this clone. The chain is built from TRBV7-9 and TRBJ1-6; 7 nucleotides agree with TRBD1. J gave up 5 bases and V 7 bases, and 5 bases lay outside the gene matches. From germline, CDR1 is SEHNR and CDR2 FQNEAQ (reference sequence). The CDR3 totals 14 residues. CDR3 amino acids: CASTQGQNNSPLHF. Here the CDR3 DNA reads TGTGCCAGCACCCAGGGACAGAATAATTCACCCCTCCACTTT. Filled out from reference TRBV7-9 and TRBJ1-6, the complete variable domain reads DTGVSQNPRHKITKRGQNVTFRCDPISEHNRLYWYRQTLGQGPEFLTYFQNEAQLEKSRLLSDRFSAERPKGSFSTLEIQRTEQGDSAMYLCASTQGQNNSPLHFGNGTRLTVT.

The chain recombines TRBV10-3 with TRBJ2-1; 10 bases match TRBD2. CDR1 ENHRY and CDR2 SYGVKD come from the germline V gene. V was clipped by 6 bases and J by 8 bases; unmatched bases: 13. This CDR3 region has 16 residues. This CDR3 reads CAISKREGPGLDEQFF. CDR3 coding DNA: TGTGCCATCAGCAAGCGGGAGGGCCCTGGCCTTGATGAGCAGTTCTTC.

The chain links TRBV6-5 to TRBJ1-1; 8 bases map to TRBD1. Germline V gene lookup returns CDR1 MNHEY and CDR2 SVGAGI. V gave up 2 bases and J gave up 7 bases; unmatched junction bases: 3. The CDR3 has 13 amino acids. CDR3 residues: CASSYAGTGEAFF. The CDR3 bases are TGTGCCAGCAGTTACGCTGGGACAGGTGAAGCTTTCTTT.

The chain is built from TRBV25-1 and TRBJ2-1; D is unclear. The CDR3 sequence is 14 residues long. The V gene's germline CDR1 is MGHDK and CDR2 SYGVNS. The ends were cut back, 5 bases at V and 1 base at J, with 9 bases in the middle. The CDR3 region is CASSNRGSYNEQFF. The DNA for the CDR3 is TGTGCCAGCAGTAACCGCGGATCCTACAATGAGCAGTTCTTC.

The chain has TRBV24-1 and TRBJ1-3; no clear D gene. The germline V gene encodes CDR1 KGHDR and CDR2 SFDVKD. This CDR3 spans 12 amino acids. V dropped 7 bases and J dropped 0 bases, with 3 bases sitting between them. CDR3 coding DNA: TGTGCCACCAGCAGCTCTGGAAACACCATATATTTT. This sequence encodes CATSSSGNTIYF.